One sample yielded the 4 T cell receptor beta chains listed below, sequenced in a study of T-cell reconstitution after alpha-beta-depleted transplantation in children. As it was prepared, the TCRbeta library received unique molecular identifiers. TCRdb used MiXCR to reprocess the PCR reads, holding one entry per CDR3 protein. This sample has about 420,000 distinct CDR3 sequences, with under 20% found just once. The sample was PBMCs, mostly from graft donor cells, taken 360 days after TCRalphabeta/CD19-depleted stem cell transplant. The receptor source for this set is a boy in the first two years of life who had a stem cell transplant for Wiskott-Aldrich syndrome, so the T cells may come from the graft donor.

The J gene is TRBJ2-1, the V gene TRBV12-3 or TRBV12-4; D is possibly TRBD1 (6 bases). V was cut by 3 bases and J by 5 bases, with 23 bases left in between. The CDR3 is 18 amino acids. The CDR3 region is CASSFAGRGTFLDNEQFF. The DNA for the CDR3 is TGTGCCAGCAGTTTCGCGGGTAGGGGGACCTTTTTGGACAATGAGCAGTTCTTC.

This clonotype came up many times. V usage is TRBV7-9 and J usage is TRBJ1-1, with D hard to call. The CDR3 spans 14 residues. Germline values: CDR1 SEHNR, CDR2 FQNEAQ (reference sequence). V was shortened by 3 bases and J by 0 bases, with 8 bases between the two germline ends. DNA for the CDR3: TGTGCCAGCAGCTTTAGTAAGGTGAACACTGAAGCTTTCTTT. Translation: CASSFSKVNTEAFF.

This clonotype was seen a few times. The chain combines TRBV7-9 with TRBJ2-5, with 7 bases matching TRBD2. Trimming took 5 bases from V and 1 from J; bases not matched to a gene: 7. Germline V gene sequence: CDR1 SEHNR, CDR2 FQNEAQ (reference sequence). There are 15 residues in the CDR3. In DNA, the CDR3 is TGTGCCAGCAGCCCCGTGGGGGGGATCCAAGAGACCCAGTACTTC. Translation gives CASSPVGGIQETQYF. Using reference TRBV7-9 and TRBJ2-5 for the parts outside the CDR3, the full variable domain is DTGVSQNPRHKITKRGQNVTFRCDPISEHNRLYWYRQTLGQGPEFLTYFQNEAQLEKSRLLSDRFSAERPKGSFSTLEIQRTEQGDSAMYLCASSPVGGIQETQYFGPGTRLLVL.

This clonotype showed up just a few times. The chain links TRBV20-1 to TRBJ2-7; D may be TRBD1 or TRBD2 (5 bases each). CDR1 is DFQATT, CDR2 SNEGSKA, per germline (reference sequence). The CDR3 is made up of 13 amino acids. V shed 3 bases and J shed 5 bases, with 14 bases lying between them. CDR3 in DNA: TGCAGTGCTAGGCCGGGACGCCCTGACGAGCAGTACTTC. Translation gives CSARPGRPDEQYF.